A selection of T cell receptor beta chains follows, all from one sample in a study of Tregs in tolerant kidney transplant recipients. Measured with immunoSEQ multiplex PCR; TCRdb has only the in-frame clones, and not every one. This table has some 110,000 clones, around 94% appearing once. Sample: CD4+ T cells from blood. Source of these receptors: a human donor in good health. Each CDR3 is given with its conserved first and last residue. A D gene is named only where the DNA matches it firmly. Rows give clone size only sometimes, using once, few, many, or a class for an expanded clone.

v_call	d_call	j_call	clone_size	cdr3_nt	cdr3_aa
TRBV5-1	-	TRBJ2-7	-	TGCGCCAGCAGCTTTCAGGGGGGCCAGGTCTACGAGCAGTACTTC	CASSFQGGQVYEQYF
TRBV6-6	-	TRBJ2-5	-	TGTGCCAGCAGTTTTGGATCTCAAGAGACCCAGTACTTC	CASSFGSQETQYF
TRBV5-1	-	TRBJ2-1	-	TGCGCCAGCAGCTTGGACGTGCGTGAGCAGTTCTTC	CASSLDVREQFF
TRBV2	-	TRBJ1-1	-	TGTGCCAGCAGGACACAGGCGAACACTGAAGCTTTCTTT	CASRTQANTEAFF
TRBV4-2	-	TRBJ2-5	-	TGTGCCAGCAGCCAAGGGGCAGGGTTGGAGACCCAGTACTTC	CASSQGAGLETQYF
TRBV2	-	TRBJ2-7	few	TGTGCCAGCAGTTCTCGCATGGGTGTTTCCTACGAGCAGTACTTC	CASSSRMGVSYEQYF
TRBV2	-	TRBJ1-2	-	TGTGCCAGCAGTGAAGCGCACCAGGGAATCTACACCTTC	CASSEAHQGIYTF
TRBV4-1	-	TRBJ1-1	few	TGCGCCAGCAGCCACAGCCCGAAGGACCTGAACACTGAAGCTTTCTTT	CASSHSPKDLNTEAFF
TRBV7-2	TRBD1	TRBJ2-7	-	TGTGCCAGCAGCCCGGGACAGGGGCAATACGAGCAGTACTTC	CASSPGQGQYEQYF
TRBV29-1	TRBD1	TRBJ2-7	-	TGCAGTTTCCGACAGGGCCCCTTCTACGAGCAGTACTTC	CSFRQGPFYEQYF
TRBV2	-	TRBJ1-2	-	TGTGCCAGCAGTGCAGGACAGTCCTACTATGGCTACACCTTC	CASSAGQSYYGYTF
TRBV29-1	-	TRBJ1-2	-	TGCACCGTCCGAAAGGCGGGAAACTATGGCTACACCTTC	CTVRKAGNYGYTF
TRBV5-1	TRBD1	TRBJ1-2	once	TGCGCCAGCAGTTCTCAGACAGGGGCCCGCTATGGCTACACCTTC	CASSSQTGARYGYTF
TRBV5-1	-	TRBJ2-7	-	TGCGCCAGCAGCTCAGGAGACCCGGATGTCCACGAGCAGTACTTC	CASSSGDPDVHEQYF
TRBV6-6	-	TRBJ1-2	-	TGTGCCAGCAGAGAACCGACCGGGAGCACTAACTATGGCTACACCTTC	CASREPTGSTNYGYTF
TRBV5-1	-	TRBJ2-5	-	TGCGCCAGCAGCTTGCAGGGAGCGACCAACCAAGAGACCCAGTACTTC	CASSLQGATNQETQYF
TRBV9	TRBD1	TRBJ1-1	-	TGTGCCAGCAGCGTAGTACCCGGGACAGCGAACACTGAAGCTTTCTTT	CASSVVPGTANTEAFF
TRBV6-1	TRBD1	TRBJ1-2	-	TGTGCCAGCAGGAGGATTGGACAGGGGGACTATGGCTACACCTTC	CASRRIGQGDYGYTF
TRBV7-9	-	TRBJ2-3	few	TGTGCCAGCAGCAGCCGACTAGAAGCCACAGATACGCAGTATTTT	CASSSRLEATDTQYF
TRBV14	TRBD2	TRBJ2-5	-	TGTGCCAGCAGCCAAGAGCTAGCGGGAGCTTCTGGGGAGACCCAGTACTTC	CASSQELAGASGETQYF
TRBV7-3	TRBD1	TRBJ2-7	-	TGTGCCAGCAGCTTAAGTGGGACAGGGGGCTACGAGCAGTACTTC	CASSLSGTGGYEQYF
TRBV6-6	-	TRBJ1-4	-	TGTGCCAGCAAAGGAGGGTTCGAAAAACTGTTTTTT	CASKGGFEKLFF
TRBV18	-	TRBJ1-5	-	TGTGCCAGCTCACCACCAACGGGGGGGAATCAGCCCCAGCATTTT	CASSPPTGGNQPQHF
TRBV7-2	TRBD1	TRBJ1-2	-	TGTGCCAGCAGTCCCAGGGGGGACTATGGCTACACCTTC	CASSPRGDYGYTF
TRBV6-5	-	TRBJ1-5	-	TGTGCCAGCAGTTACTCGCACGGTCAGCCCCAGCATTTT	CASSYSHGQPQHF
TRBV14	TRBD1	TRBJ1-2	-	TGTGCCAGCAGCCTAGGGGCAGGGGGAGACTATGGCTACACCTTC	CASSLGAGGDYGYTF
TRBV7-2	-	TRBJ2-6	-	TGTGCCAGCAGCTGGGGCTCTGGGGCCAACGTCCTGACTTTC	CASSWGSGANVLTF
TRBV19	-	TRBJ1-1	-	TGTGCCAGTAGTATCCTACAGGGGAACACTGAAGCTTTCTTT	CASSILQGNTEAFF
TRBV6-1	-	TRBJ1-1	-	TGTGCCAGCAGGAGACAGAACACTGAAGCTTTCTTT	CASRRQNTEAFF
TRBV6-6	TRBD2	TRBJ2-1	-	TGTGCCAGCAGTTACGGCCTAGCGGGGTACAATGAGCAGTTCTTC	CASSYGLAGYNEQFF
TRBV27	-	TRBJ2-1	-	TGTGCCAGCAGTTTTATACCCCAATCCTACAATGAGCAGTTCTTC	CASSFIPQSYNEQFF
TRBV19	-	TRBJ2-6	-	TGTGCCAGTAGTTCACAGTTCTCTGGGGCCAACGTCCTGACTTTC	CASSSQFSGANVLTF
TRBV5-1	TRBD1	TRBJ1-1	-	TGCGCCAGCAGCTCACAGGGGGCGCAGACTGAAGCTTTCTTT	CASSSQGAQTEAFF
TRBV18	-	TRBJ2-7	-	TGTGCCAGCTCACCCGGGATCGGACGTAGTACCTACGAGCAGTACTTC	CASSPGIGRSTYEQYF
TRBV18	-	TRBJ1-2	-	TGTGCCAGCTCACGTAGCACAGGGACCTATGGCTACACCTTC	CASSRSTGTYGYTF
TRBV10-3	TRBD1	TRBJ1-5	few	TGTGCCATTGATCGGCAGGGGGCGAGAGGCAATCAGCCCCAGCATTTT	CAIDRQGARGNQPQHF
TRBV5-1	-	TRBJ2-7	-	TGCGCCAGCAGCTTACCCGGTAGCAGCGACCGGGGGCAGTACTTC	CASSLPGSSDRGQYF
TRBV5-1	TRBD1	TRBJ1-2	-	TGCGCCAGCAGCTTGGCTTCAGGGGGCTCTAACTATGGCTACACCTTC	CASSLASGGSNYGYTF
TRBV11-2	-	TRBJ2-1	-	TGTGCCAGCAGCCTGAGTCGTGGGATCTCCCACAATGAGCAGTTCTTC	CASSLSRGISHNEQFF
TRBV28	-	TRBJ1-5	-	TGTGCCAGCAGTCGCACCCGTTATCAGCCCCAGCATTTT	CASSRTRYQPQHF
TRBV7-9	-	TRBJ1-1	-	TGTGCCAGCAGCTTAGGAGGAGGGTTGAACACTGAAGCTTTCTTT	CASSLGGGLNTEAFF
TRBV6-4	TRBD1	TRBJ1-2	-	TGTGCCAGCAAAAGGGACAGGGGAAACTATGGCTACACCTTC	CASKRDRGNYGYTF
TRBV18	-	TRBJ2-3	-	TGTGCCAGCTCACCACGGCCCCTCGACCCTCGGGCTGGGAATACGCAGTATTTT	CASSPRPLDPRAGNTQYF
TRBV4-1	-	TRBJ2-3	-	TGCGCCAGCAGCCAAGACCACAGGCCGAGCACAGATACGCAGTATTTT	CASSQDHRPSTDTQYF
TRBV2	TRBD2	TRBJ2-3	-	TGTGCCAGCATGCGGACTAGTAACACAGATACGCAGTATTTT	CASMRTSNTDTQYF
TRBV7-9	-	TRBJ1-1	-	TGTGCCAGCAGCTCACAGGAGAACACTGAAGCTTTCTTT	CASSSQENTEAFF
TRBV29-1	TRBD1	TRBJ2-5	-	TGCAGCGTTGTCGGACAGGGACAAGAGACCCAGTACTTC	CSVVGQGQETQYF
TRBV9	-	TRBJ1-1	-	TGTGCCAGCGCCCCCCGAGGGATGAACACTGAAGCTTTCTTT	CASAPRGMNTEAFF
TRBV5-1	TRBD1	TRBJ2-7	-	TGCGCCAGCAGTTCCCGGGACAGGGCCTCCTACGAGCAGTACTTC	CASSSRDRASYEQYF
TRBV7-8	-	TRBJ1-1	-	TGTGCCAGCAGCGTAAGACCTGGGCAGCCCCGCACTGAAGCTTTCTTT	CASSVRPGQPRTEAFF
TRBV6-1	-	TRBJ1-1	-	TGTGCCAGCAGTGAGGACGGTAAAGCTTTCTTT	CASSEDGKAFF
TRBV6-1	TRBD1	TRBJ1-3	-	TGTGCCAGCAGATTTGACAGGGGCTCTGGAAACACCATATATTTT	CASRFDRGSGNTIYF
TRBV15	-	TRBJ1-2	-	TGTGCCACCAGCAGGAAGATCTCACCAGGCAATGGCTACACCTTC	CATSRKISPGNGYTF
TRBV7-3	-	TRBJ2-1	once	TGTGCCAGCAGCTCATCTATAGACAATGAGCAGTTCTTC	CASSSSIDNEQFF
TRBV4-2	TRBD2	TRBJ2-7	-	TGTGCCAGCAGCCGGGAGGGTCTGTACGAGCAGTACTTC	CASSREGLYEQYF
TRBV6-5	-	TRBJ1-2	-	TGTGCCAGCACTCTCATCAGGGCGCCAGGGAATGGCTACACCTTC	CASTLIRAPGNGYTF
TRBV2	-	TRBJ2-7	-	TGTGCCAGCGGTGGGACGGAATACTACGAGCAGTACTTC	CASGGTEYYEQYF
TRBV5-1	-	TRBJ1-4	once	TGCGCCAGCAGCTTGAGGGACGACGGTGAAAAACTGTTTTTT	CASSLRDDGEKLFF
TRBV10-2	-	TRBJ1-5	-	TGCGCCAGCAGGGAAGGACGGTATAGCAATCAGCCCCAGCATTTT	CASREGRYSNQPQHF